These T cell receptor beta chains were read from a single sample in a study of vaccination effects on CD4 cells after COVID-19. No cognate antigen is known for these TCRs. Sequencing was performed with immunoSEQ multiplex PCR; in TCRdb, only in-frame clones are kept and a portion is missing. The sample has tens of thousands of clones; around 67% are singletons. The sample consisted of CD4+ T cells from PBMCs cultured with SARS-CoV-2 spike peptides, taken before COVID-19 vaccination. The receptors shown here come from a human donor who received a COVID-19 vaccine. CDR3s include the opening cysteine and the closing phenylalanine or tryptophan. A D gene is named only where the DNA matches it firmly. Clone size, where shown, is once, few, many, or a class for clones that have expanded.

NA TRBJ2-5 TRBV7-9 TRBD2 TGTGCCAGCAGCTTGACTAGCGGACAAGAGACCCAGTACTTC CASSLTSGQETQYF
once TRBJ2-3 TRBV6-5 NA TGTGCCAGCAGTCCAAGGTCTAGCACAGATACGCAGTATTTT CASSPRSSTDTQYF
once TRBJ1-1 TRBV5-6 TRBD1 TGTGCCAGCAGCCCGGGACAGTTTGAAGCTTTCTTT CASSPGQFEAFF
few TRBJ1-4 TRBV7-6 NA TGTGCCAGCAGCCCTTTGGGTTTGGGGTCAACTAATGAAAAACTGTTTTTT CASSPLGLGSTNEKLFF
NA TRBJ1-3 TRBV7-2 NA TGTGCCAGCAGCTTAGCTGCTGGAAACACCATATATTTT CASSLAAGNTIYF
NA TRBJ2-2 TRBV5-4 NA TGTGCCAGCAGCTTGGTCTCCAACACCGGGGAGCTGTTTTTT CASSLVSNTGELFF
NA TRBJ1-6 TRBV7-2 NA TGTGCCAGCAGCTTAGCGCGGGGTCGGTATTCACCCCTCCACTTT CASSLARGRYSPLHF
NA TRBJ2-1 TRBV9 NA TGTGCCAGCAGCACCCGGGCCGGTGGGGGTGAGCAGTTCTTC CASSTRAGGGEQFF
NA TRBJ2-3 TRBV19 NA TGTGCCAGTAGTACTACTAGGCGCGATACGCAGTATTTT CASSTTRRDTQYF
NA TRBJ2-1 TRBV18 NA TGTGCCAGCTCACCACCGTCAGGGACCTACAATGAGCAGTTCTTC CASSPPSGTYNEQFF